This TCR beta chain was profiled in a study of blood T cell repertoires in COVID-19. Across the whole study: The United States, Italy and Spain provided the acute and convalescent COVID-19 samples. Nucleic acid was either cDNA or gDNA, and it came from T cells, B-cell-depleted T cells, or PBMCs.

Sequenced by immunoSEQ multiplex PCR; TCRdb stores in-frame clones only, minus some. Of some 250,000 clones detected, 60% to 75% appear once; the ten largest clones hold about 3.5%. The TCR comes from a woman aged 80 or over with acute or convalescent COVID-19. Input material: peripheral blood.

The CDR3 loop is CASSKPLLAGGPVAYEQYF. The CDR3 DNA is TGTGCCAGCAGCAAACCCCTACTAGCGGGAGGGCCAGTCGCCTACGAGCAGTACTTC. The chain has TRBV21-1 and TRBJ2-7; TRBD2 is taken as the D call from the table, unchecked against the DNA. TRBV21-1 is a listed pseudogene. The CDR3 loop spans 19 amino acids.